This TCR beta chain was retrieved from a study of cytomegalovirus exposure and HLA in healthy donors. The study's findings and limits: The listing of approximately 160 TCR beta chains classed them as cytomegalovirus-associated.

Repertoires were generated with immunoSEQ multiplex PCR, while TCRdb's copy carries only in-frame clones and drops some. The repertoire holds approximately 230,000 clones, with more than 85% as singletons. A remark on this clone: Its specificity is unknown.

This CDR3 region has 15 residues. The germline gives CDR1 MNHEY, CDR2 SVGAGI. Losses at the gene ends were 8 bases for V and 6 bases for J; bases not matched to a gene: 12. Sequenced material: PBMCs. The genes are TRBV6-5 and TRBJ2-1; TRBD1 matches at 8 bases. This sequence originates from a man younger than 35 in good health and CMV-seropositive. Here the CDR3 DNA reads TGTGCCAGCGGGGTCAGGGGGCTCGGGTTCAATGAGCAGTTCTTC. Amino acid sequence: CASGVRGLGFNEQFF.